These 26 T cell receptor beta chains were all obtained from the same sample, sequenced in a study of T cells after somatic rescue of genetic block. TCRdb's copy holds only in-frame clones and misses some; the assay was immunoSEQ multiplex PCR. The table lists 95,000 to 120,000 clones, around nine tenths of them singletons, with 1.4% in the top ten. The sequenced sample was peripheral blood mononuclear cells (PBMCs). Receptors were obtained from a young woman.

The rearrangement uses TRBV12-1 and TRBJ2-7; the D call of TRBD1 is as the table states it, not checked on the DNA. TRBV12-1 is assigned pseudogene status. The CDR3 is 12 residues long. The CDR3, as DNA: TGTGCCAGCAGCCCGCACAGGAATGAGCAGTACTTC. Protein sequence: CASSPHRNEQYF.

This chain links TRBV13 with TRBJ2-3; 7 bases map to TRBD2. Looked up from germline, CDR1 is PRHDT and CDR2 is FYEKMQ (reference sequence). Trimming cost V 1 base and J 5 bases; bases outside gene matches: 9. The CDR3 consists of 16 residues. The CDR3 reads CASSLERDWLGDTQYF. The CDR3 DNA is TGTGCCAGCAGCTTAGAGCGGGACTGGCTGGGAGATACGCAGTATTTT.

This clone was counted between two and nine times. The chain employs TRBV18 and TRBJ2-5; D is uncertain. Germline V gene sequence: CDR1 KGHSH, CDR2 LQKENI. This CDR3 has 12 residues. V was shortened by 3 bases and J by 0 bases, with 2 bases between the two germline ends. CDR3 DNA sequence: TGTGCCAGCTCACCCAACCAAGAGACCCAGTACTTC. As protein: CASSPNQETQYF.

V and J are TRBV7-8 and TRBJ2-7; 7 nucleotides line up with TRBD1. CDR3 length: 13 residues. Unmatched junction bases numbered 3, after V lost 5 bases and J lost 2 bases. Germline-derived CDR1 and CDR2 are SGHVS and FQNEAQ. The CDR3 spells CASSRQGTYEQYF. CDR3 DNA: TGTGCCAGCAGCCGACAGGGAACCTACGAGCAGTACTTC.

This chain uses TRBV18 with TRBJ1-4, with a possible D match to TRBD1 (5 bases). This CDR3 has 15 amino acids. The germline V and J ends were trimmed by 6 bases and 7 bases, with 18 bases remaining between them. CDR1 is KGHSH, CDR2 LQKENI, per germline. In nucleotides, the CDR3 is TGTGCCAGCTCCGGCTGGACATTGAGTTTTGAAAAACTGTTTTTT. Translating gives CASSGWTLSFEKLFF. Full variable domain (remainder filled in from reference TRBV18 and TRBJ1-4): NAGVMQNPRHLVRRRGQEARLRCSPMKGHSHVYWYRQLPEEGLKFMVYLQKENIIDESGMPKERFSAEFPKEGPSILRIQQVVRGDSAAYFCASSGWTLSFEKLFFGSGTQLSVL.

The table lists this clone with a few counts. This chain uses TRBV19 with TRBJ1-2; D is undetermined. The V end was cut by 5 bases, the J end by 2 bases, with 6 bases between. Germline V CDR1 and CDR2: LNHDA, SQIVND (reference sequence). This CDR3 spans 12 amino acids. Here the CDR3 reads CASSFPNYGYTF. The CDR3 bases are TGTGCCAGTAGTTTTCCAAACTATGGCTACACCTTC.

The sample holds one count of this clone. V is TRBV7-8 and J is TRBJ2-7; 8 bases align to TRBD1. The trim removed 3 bases at V and 3 bases at J, leaving 13 bases unmatched. Germline V gene lookup returns CDR1 SGHVS and CDR2 FQNEAQ. This CDR3 contains 17 residues. The CDR3 is CASSFAGTGASGYEQYF. CDR3 bases: TGTGCCAGCAGCTTCGCCGGGACAGGCGCCAGTGGCTACGAGCAGTACTTC.

The chain carries TRBV5-6 and TRBJ1-3; D not certain. Trimming shortened V by 4 bases and J by 0 bases, and 11 bases separated the two germline ends. This CDR3 is 15 amino acids long. Germline V gives CDR1 SGHDT, CDR2 YYEEEE. CDR3 coding DNA: TGTGCCAGCAGCGTACCCCAGAGCTCTGGAAACACCATATATTTT. Translating it yields CASSVPQSSGNTIYF.

The chain couples TRBV5-4 to TRBJ2-5; D call uncertain. The germline V gene has CDR1 SGHNT and CDR2 YYREEE (reference sequence). CDR3 length: 13 residues. Trimming stripped 0 bases from V and 5 bases from J, with 8 bases between. In nucleotides, the CDR3 is TGTGCCAGCAGCTTGGCAACCTGGGAGACCCAGTACTTC. The encoded protein is CASSLATWETQYF.

This chain links TRBV10-3 with TRBJ2-3; TRBD2 matches at 14 bases. The V gene end was trimmed by 5 bases and the J gene end by 6 bases; junction bases not matched to a gene: 7. This CDR3 comprises 16 residues. CDR1 is ENHRY, CDR2 SYGVKD, per germline. Written as DNA, the CDR3 is TGTGCCATCAGTCGGACTAGCGGGGGGCCGGGGGATACGCAGTATTTT. Protein: CAISRTSGGPGDTQYF.

This chain links TRBV4-2 with TRBJ1-3; D call uncertain. Germline V gene data show CDR1 as LGHNA and CDR2 as YNFKEQ. CDR3 length: 18 residues. The V end lost 0 bases, the J end lost 0 bases, and 15 bases lay between the germline ends. The CDR3, as DNA: TGTGCCAGCAGCCAAGACGGCCAAAAAAAAGGCTCTGGAAACACCATATATTTT. Translating it yields CASSQDGQKKGSGNTIYF.

This clone was seen a single time. In DNA, the CDR3 is TGTGCCAGCAGTCCCGCTCCGGGACAGGACTACGAGCAGTACTTC. Protein sequence: CASSPAPGQDYEQYF. V and J are TRBV25-1 and TRBJ2-7; TRBD1 matches at 8 bases. The germline V gene has CDR1 MGHDK and CDR2 SYGVNS. The CDR3 extends over 15 amino acids. The V segment lost 5 bases and the J segment 3 bases; nucleotides outside the gene matches: 9.

The chain is built from TRBV10-2 and TRBJ1-1; D not resolved. The V end was cut by 6 bases, the J end by 3 bases, with 26 bases between. CDR1 is WSHSY and CDR2 is SAAADI in the germline V gene. CDR3 length: 18 residues. DNA for the CDR3: TGCGCCAGCAGGGAAGGACCGACCCACTCCACCTTGTACACTGAAGCTTTCTTT. It specifies CASREGPTHSTLYTEAFF.

This chain uses TRBV5-1 with TRBJ1-2; tentatively, D is TRBD1 (6 bases). The V gene lost 0 bases and the J gene lost 4 bases, with 13 bases spanning the gap. The CDR3 runs to 15 residues. In germline, CDR1 is SGHRS, CDR2 YFSETQ. The CDR3 nucleotides are TGCGCCAGCAGCTTGGTGGCAGGGGAGGGCTATGGCTACACCTTC. Protein: CASSLVAGEGYGYTF. The full variable domain, its missing parts supplied by reference TRBV5-1 and TRBJ1-2, is KAGVTQTPRYLIKTRGQQVTLSCSPISGHRSVSWYQQTPGQGLQFLFEYFSETQRNKGNFPGRFSGRQFSNSRSEMNVSTLELGDSALYLCASSLVAGEGYGYTFGSGTRLTVV.

This clone came up once. The gene calls are TRBV30 and TRBJ2-1; 10 positions match TRBD2. The ends lost 2 bases at V and 5 bases at J; junction bases unmatched: 3. The CDR3 runs to 14 residues. In germline, CDR1 is GTSNPN, CDR2 SVGIG (reference sequence). The CDR3, as DNA: TGTGCCTGGAGTAACAGCGGGGGGGACAATGAGCAGTTCTTC. Protein sequence: CAWSNSGGDNEQFF.

V gene TRBV6-5 combines with J gene TRBJ2-1, with D possibly matching TRBD1 (6 bases). Germline V gene lookup returns CDR1 MNHEY and CDR2 SVGAGI. The CDR3 totals 15 residues. V was cut by 6 bases and J by 2 bases, with 14 bases left in between. CDR3 protein: CASSPYGGPYNEQFF. Written as DNA, the CDR3 is TGTGCCAGCAGCCCTTATGGGGGCCCCTACAATGAGCAGTTCTTC.

The chain joins TRBV5-4 to TRBJ1-1; weak D call: TRBD1 (5 bases). Trimming pared 0 bases from V and 1 base from J, leaving 10 bases between. CDR1 is SGHNT and CDR2 is YYREEE in the germline V gene (reference sequence). CDR3 length equals 15 residues. CDR3 in DNA: TGTGCCAGCAGCTTGGCCGGGGGGAGGAACACTGAAGCTTTCTTT. Translating gives CASSLAGGRNTEAFF.

This chain joins TRBV30 and TRBJ1-4; the match to TRBD1 covers 9 bases. V was clipped by 4 bases and J by 0 bases; unmatched bases: 6. The CDR3 runs 16 residues. Germline V gives CDR1 GTSNPN, CDR2 SVGIG (reference sequence). The CDR3 DNA reads as TGTGCCTGGAAGGACAGGGGATATTCAACTAATGAAAAACTGTTTTTT. It translates to CAWKDRGYSTNEKLFF.

The chain links TRBV6-5 to TRBJ2-7; TRBD1 matches 7 bases. Germline assignment: CDR1 MNHEY and CDR2 SVGAGI. V dropped 4 bases and J dropped 4; count of bases not matched to a gene: 1. The CDR3 has 12 amino acids. The CDR3 nucleotides read TGTGCCAGCAGTTTACAGGGGTACGAGCAGTACTTC. Translated, it gives CASSLQGYEQYF.

The count of this clone is one. The V and J genes are TRBV5-1 and TRBJ2-7; no clear D. This CDR3 spans 15 amino acids. Trimming removed 1 base from V and 7 bases from J, with 18 bases in between. CDR1 and CDR2 (germline): SGHRS, YFSETQ. CDR3 DNA sequence: TGCGCCAGCAGCTTGTCCCCAAGGATCCTTCAGGAGCAGTACTTC. Residues: CASSLSPRILQEQYF.

The genes are TRBV2 and TRBJ1-6; TRBD1 is a possible D gene (5 bases). The CDR3 is 15 amino acids. CDR1 and CDR2 (germline): SNHLY, FYNNEI. The ends were cut back, 4 bases at V and 4 bases at J, with 11 bases in the middle. CDR3 loop: CASSAPGRYNSPLHF. CDR3 nucleotides: TGTGCCAGCAGTGCCCCGGGACGGTATAATTCACCCCTCCACTTT. Combining the CDR3 with reference TRBV2 and TRBJ1-6 gives the whole variable domain EPEVTQTPSHQVTQMGQEVILRCVPISNHLYFYWYRQILGQKVEFLVSFYNNEISEKSEIFDDQFSVERPDGSNFTLKIRSTKLEDSAMYFCASSAPGRYNSPLHFGNGTRLTVT.

The chain uses TRBV11-3 and TRBJ2-3; no clear D. This CDR3 contains 13 residues. V was clipped by 5 bases and J by 4 bases, with 10 bases between them. The germline V gene has CDR1 SGHNT and CDR2 YENEEA. CDR3 DNA: TGTGCCAGCAGCCCGAGCCAAGCAGATACGCAGTATTTT. Translating it yields CASSPSQADTQYF.

The rearrangement links TRBV4-1 to TRBJ1-2; a possible D gene is TRBD1 (6 bases). The CDR3 totals 15 residues. Per germline, CDR1 MGHRA and CDR2 YSYEKL. The germline V and J ends were trimmed by 5 bases and 2 bases, with 15 bases remaining between them. CDR3 coding DNA: TGCGCCAGCAGCTCGCCGGGACACAAGAACTATGGCTACACCTTC. Translating it yields CASSSPGHKNYGYTF.

V and J are TRBV4-2 and TRBJ2-7; D is unresolved. The tail of the sequence fits TRBJ2-1 better, so the J call may be wrong. Germline CDR1 is LGHNA and CDR2 is YNFKEQ. The length of the CDR3 is 11 residues. CDR3: CASSQGNEQFF. The CDR3, as DNA: TGTGCCAGCAGCCAAGGTAATGAGCAGTTCTTC.

Regarding this clone: The germline gene is not matched at one end of the junction; a read error may be the cause. This chain links TRBV2 with TRBJ2-7; TRBD1 agrees at 10 bases. From germline, CDR1 is SNHLY and CDR2 FYNNEI. This CDR3 is 14 amino acids long. The CDR3, as DNA: TGTGCCAGCAGCGAAGACAGGGGGCTGGACGAGCAGTACTTC. It translates to CASSEDRGLDEQYF. The full variable domain, its missing parts supplied by reference TRBV2 and TRBJ2-7, is EPEVTQTPSHQVTQMGQEVILRCVPISNHLYFYWYRQILGQKVEFLVSFYNNEISEKSEIFDDQFSVERPDGSNFTLKIRSTKLEDSAMYFCASSEDRGLDEQYFGPGTRLTVT.

The J gene is TRBJ1-2, the V gene TRBV4-1; D perhaps matches TRBD1 (6 bases). V was shortened by 3 bases and J by 3 bases, with 11 bases between the two germline ends. This CDR3 is 14 amino acids long. Germline CDR1 and CDR2: MGHRA and YSYEKL. CDR3 DNA: TGCGCCAGCAGCCAGGCCAGGGGCGACTATGGCTACACCTTC. Protein product: CASSQARGDYGYTF.